What follows is one T cell receptor (beta chain) and its context. It has no known antigen specificity. It has no much larger one-base neighbor in the sample; base qualities were not kept. For TCR Vbeta sequencing, memory CD4+ T cells were sorted ex vivo from the peripheral blood of both healthy controls and narcolepsy patients. Between the V and J ends, shortened by 8 bases and 9 bases respectively, the junction contains 17 bases. There are 13 amino acids in the CDR3, from cysteine to phenylalanine inclusive. Solely the CDR3 DNA is kept, with 39 bases framed from the first base. Based on the germline V gene (reference sequence), the CDR1 and CDR2 sequences are MNHEY and SMNVEV. The sample belongs to a study of T cells in narcolepsy (dated by TCRdb to 2017 to 2018). General notes on the study: Patients with narcolepsy type 1 or type 2 (NT1, NT2) and healthy control donors were enrolled in the study. Autoreactive T cells targeting hypocretin neuron self-antigens (hypocretin, TRIB2) were sought in narcolepsy patients, and TCR Vbeta sequencing was used to track clonotypes in blood and CSF.

On the study overall, not on this receptor specifically: Autoreactive clonotypes were reported to be detected serially in the blood of the same patients and of different patients, but not in the blood of healthy controls. Numbers of sequenced blood memory CD4+ clonotypes were comparable, with averages of some 42,000 in patients and approximately 33,000 in controls. Plots that compared CSF and blood CD4+ T cell clonotypes from the same patient highlighted HCRT-specific and TRIB2-specific autoreactive clonotypes. Some blood memory CD4+ repertoires from patients and controls contained no sequences matching autoreactive T cell clones.

The library was built by means of the immunoSEQ multiplex PCR assay. Not all clones reach the TCRdb copy of this immuneACCESS table, which keeps in-frame sequences only. Checked studies attribute under half of the gap to unresolved V genes and leave the rest unexplained. The sample table holds 36,000 or so clones, of which approximately 90% were seen once. Of the sample, over 0.65% falls within the top ten clones. The sequence was obtained from a human donor with narcolepsy. Here the chain combines TRBV27 and TRBJ2-1; the D segment cannot be called with confidence. Sequenced input: CD45RA- memory CD4+ T cells from PBMCs. This specimen's cell subset or site label, per the study, means: memory T cells sorted ex vivo from peripheral blood. The CDR3 has the sequence CASGRVTESEQFF. The DNA reads TGTGCCAGCGGCAGAGTCACAGAGAGTGAGCAGTTCTTC.